This TCR beta chain was recorded in a study of shared clonotypes between healthy human individuals. About the study: Plates per donor: three CD4 naive, three CD4 memory, two CD8 naive, one CD8 memory.

Of note for this clone: Its antigen remains unidentified.

The study, taken as a whole, reports: Naive CD4 clonotypes overlapped across several donors at roughly 5%.

Sequencing used immunoSEQ multiplex PCR; TCRdb keeps in-frame clones, though not all of them. In the table there are some 320,000 clones, more than 75% of which are singletons. The CD8 memory sample joined CD45RO+ cells and CCR7-negative CD45RA+ cells. V gave up 0 bases and J gave up 5 bases; unmatched junction bases: 2. The CDR3 consists of 15 residues. The germline CDR1 and CDR2 sequences are LNHDA and SQIVND (reference sequence). What was sequenced was memory CD8+ T cells sorted from blood. Sample subset: CD45RO+ cells pooled with CCR7-negative TemRA cells. The rearrangement links TRBV19 to TRBJ1-4, with 8 bases lining up with TRBD1. This TCR came from a man between 18 and 35 years old in good health. The DNA of the CDR3 is TGTGCCAGTAGTATAGACCGGGACAGGAATGAAAAACTGTTTTTT. Protein product: CASSIDRDRNEKLFF.